This is a list of T cell receptor beta chains from one sample in a study of shared clonotypes between healthy human individuals. Repertoires were generated with immunoSEQ multiplex PCR, while TCRdb's copy carries only in-frame clones and drops some. The data show 1,400,000 or so clones, 97% to 99% seen once. The sequenced sample consisted of naive CD4+ T cells sorted from blood. The receptors shown here come from a man aged 30 to 45 in good health. Each CDR3 is given with its conserved first and last residue.

cdr3_aa	v_call	j_call
CASSLGTGGAETQYF	TRBV5-5	TRBJ2-5
CASSQDPLAGRYNEQFF	TRBV4-3	TRBJ2-1
CASSTGTGGQETQYF	TRBV5-1	TRBJ2-5
CSVVDDRGGEQYF	TRBV29-1	TRBJ2-7
CASSLASTGSTGELFF	TRBV7-2	TRBJ2-2
CSVVSPGTAYEQYF	TRBV29-1	TRBJ2-7
CASSPLGPQNTEAFF	TRBV18	TRBJ1-1
CASSYTRDSYEQYF	TRBV11-2	TRBJ2-7
CASNKDSGELFF	TRBV5-1	TRBJ2-2
CASSDRLVEKLFF	TRBV19	TRBJ1-4
CASSLGPGISYEQYF	TRBV7-9	TRBJ2-7
CASSPLSGVQETQYF	TRBV18	TRBJ2-5
CASSYSPVNTEAFF	TRBV6-5	TRBJ1-1
CASSIGLAELANTGELFF	TRBV9	TRBJ2-2
CASSHRSGVSYEQYF	TRBV4-3	TRBJ2-7
CASRLGLAGVGDTQYF	TRBV2	TRBJ2-3
CASSRPGVDAQFF	TRBV5-4	TRBJ2-1
CASSLGQGGEKLFF	TRBV7-9	TRBJ1-4
CASSGVGGNTEAFF	TRBV25-1	TRBJ1-1
CASSMGSLTGTQYF	TRBV27	TRBJ2-3
CASSSTGTGELFF	TRBV11-2	TRBJ2-2
CSVQNGAYGYTF	TRBV29-1	TRBJ1-2
CASSQGPGTASYNEQFF	TRBV4-3	TRBJ2-1
CASSGGTLNEQYF	TRBV5-6	TRBJ2-7
CASSLFLGLAGNTDTQYF	TRBV7-2	TRBJ2-3
CASSYGQGNYEQYF	TRBV9	TRBJ2-7
CASSSDLDTQYF	TRBV6-6	TRBJ2-3
CASRPQRDGGELFF	TRBV7-7	TRBJ2-2
CASSGGSPNPNYGYTF	TRBV7-2	TRBJ1-2
CASSLYRQPQHF	TRBV28	TRBJ1-5
CASSPIASGKNEQFF	TRBV18	TRBJ2-1
CASSRTLSAYEQYF	TRBV7-2	TRBJ2-7
CASSYSAQGEQYF	TRBV6-6	TRBJ2-7
CASSPRQSSYEQYF	TRBV28	TRBJ2-7
CASNRPGGSSYEQYF	TRBV28	TRBJ2-7
CASNSDRDIIFYGYTF	TRBV7-9	TRBJ1-2
CASSSVPDYGYTF	TRBV10-1	TRBJ1-2
CASSVGTGGTYEQYF	TRBV9	TRBJ2-7
CASSVTGQGWGPQETQYF	TRBV9	TRBJ2-5
CASSQVPGPGLMNTEAFF	TRBV4-2	TRBJ1-1
CASSLVGGDTEAFF	TRBV5-4	TRBJ1-1
CASTRIRGLNTGELFF	TRBV27	TRBJ2-2
CASSLGGVIGDEQFF	TRBV5-1	TRBJ2-1
CASSKTGGTSGSTGELFF	TRBV9	TRBJ2-2
CASSSPGGARKKLFF	TRBV6-6	TRBJ1-4
CASSSRVAGEQYF	TRBV11-3	TRBJ2-7
CASSLWWREEAYNEQFF	TRBV18	TRBJ2-1
CASNQGLAHSNEQFF	TRBV4-1	TRBJ2-1
CAISELPGGTEAFF	TRBV10-3	TRBJ1-1
CSVQDGPNYGYTF	TRBV29-1	TRBJ1-2